These 15 T cell receptor beta chains originate from one sample sequenced in a study of identical twins. One entry per CDR3 protein results from TCRdb running MiXCR on the 5' RACE reads. The sample records hundreds of thousands of distinct CDR3 sequences, under 9.5% being singletons. Another study also made use of these data, one on yellow fever vaccine responses in identical twins.

Sequencing was done on a sample of memory (CD45RO+) T cells sorted from blood. Receptors were obtained from a woman between 18 and 30 years old in good health.

This clonotype was detected a few times. The rearrangement links TRBV28 to TRBJ2-7, with D uncertain. This CDR3 is built from 12 residues. Trimming cost V 2 bases and J 7 bases, with 9 bases left between them. Per germline, CDR1 MDHEN and CDR2 SYDVKM. The chain's CDR3 is CASSLISFEQYF. For the CDR3, the DNA is TGTGCCAGCAGTTTAATTTCGTTTGAGCAGTACTTC.

This clonotype was observed at least ten times. The chain couples TRBV29-1 to TRBJ2-5; D unresolved. This CDR3 spans 12 amino acids. Germline values: CDR1 SQVTM, CDR2 ANQGSEA. The V and J ends lost 3 bases and 5 bases respectively, with 10 bases between them. CDR3 in amino acids: CSVDPGWETQYF. DNA of the CDR3: TGCAGCGTTGATCCGGGTTGGGAGACCCAGTACTTC.

This clonotype occurred many times. The chain recombines TRBV7-9 with TRBJ1-2, with 8 bases matching TRBD1. The CDR3 covers 16 residues. Trimming at V came to 5 bases and at J to 3 bases, leaving 11 bases not matched to a gene. The V gene's germline CDR1 is SEHNR and CDR2 FQNEAQ (reference sequence). CDR3: CASSLKIKQGDYGYTF. The CDR3 DNA reads TGTGCCAGCAGCCTAAAGATAAAACAGGGGGACTATGGCTACACCTTC.

At least ten counts were recorded for this clonotype. V and J are TRBV20-1 and TRBJ1-1; perhaps TRBD1 as D (5 bases). The V and J ends lost 3 bases and 0 bases respectively, with 17 bases between them. The CDR3 covers 16 residues. The V gene's germline CDR1 is DFQATT and CDR2 SNEGSKA (reference sequence). CDR3 loop: CSASPQGRVMNTEAFF. DNA of the CDR3: TGCAGTGCTAGTCCCCAGGGACGTGTAATGAACACTGAAGCTTTCTTT.

This clonotype has only a few counts. CDR3 region: CATSDLGPNNQPQHF. CDR3 DNA sequence: TGTGCCACCAGTGATTTGGGCCCGAACAATCAGCCCCAGCATTTT. The chain has TRBV24-1 and TRBJ1-5; unclear D gene. The CDR3 contains 15 residues. V shed 0 bases and J shed 3 bases, with 8 bases lying between them. The V gene's germline CDR1 is KGHDR and CDR2 SFDVKD.

In its sample, this clonotype was seen a few times. V gene TRBV24-1 combines with J gene TRBJ2-2, with 10 bases lining up with TRBD1. V lost 7 bases, J lost 5 bases, and 6 bases stayed unmatched. CDR1 is KGHDR, CDR2 SFDVKD, per germline. CDR3 length: 15 residues. The CDR3 bases are TGTGCCACCAGCAGACAGGGGGCAAGGACCGGGGAGCTGTTTTTT. It specifies CATSRQGARTGELFF.

The chain carries TRBV20-1 and TRBJ2-1; 14 bases are shared with TRBD2. Germline V CDR1 and CDR2: DFQATT, SNEGSKA (reference sequence). CDR3 length equals 15 residues. The junction had 5 bases not matched to a gene; V was cut back by 4 bases and J by 6 bases. The CDR3 is CSANPGLAGVNEQFF. The CDR3 nucleotides are TGCAGTGCTAATCCGGGACTAGCGGGAGTCAATGAGCAGTTCTTC.

This clonotype occurred many times. The chain links TRBV7-9 to TRBJ2-5, with D hard to call. Looked up from germline, CDR1 is SEHNR and CDR2 is FQNEAQ (reference sequence). This CDR3 spans 14 amino acids. V was pared by 8 bases and J by 2 bases, with 15 bases between. The chain's CDR3 is CASGVSSVQETQYF. The CDR3 DNA is TGTGCCAGCGGTGTCTCGTCGGTTCAAGAGACCCAGTACTTC.

The chain combines TRBV11-1 with TRBJ1-1; no reliable D call. From germline, CDR1 is SGHAT and CDR2 FQDESV (reference sequence). V dropped 5 bases and J dropped 0 bases, with 13 bases sitting between them. The CDR3 loop spans 15 amino acids. The CDR3 region has the DNA TGTGCCAGCAGCCCACCGACCGGAGTGAACACTGAAGCTTTCTTT. Residues: CASSPPTGVNTEAFF.

In this sample, this clonotype turned up many times. The V gene is TRBV5-1, the J gene TRBJ2-3, with TRBD2 matching 12 bases. Germline lookup yields CDR1 SGHRS and CDR2 YFSETQ. J lost 7 bases, V lost 1 base, and 16 bases had no gene match. The CDR3 contains 19 residues. The CDR3: CASSLIASGRANVINTQYF. The DNA for the CDR3 is TGCGCCAGCAGCTTGATCGCTAGCGGGAGGGCCAACGTGATAAATACGCAGTATTTT.

This clonotype was recorded many times. This chain joins TRBV12-3 or TRBV12-4 and TRBJ1-2; maybe TRBD1 (6 bases). The CDR3 has 13 amino acids. V shed 3 bases and J shed 2 bases, with 7 bases lying between them. CDR3 loop: CASSFTGNYGYTF. In nucleotides, the CDR3 is TGTGCCAGCAGTTTCACAGGGAACTATGGCTACACCTTC.

The CDR3 coding sequence is TGTGCCAGCACTACCCTAAAAGAAGCCAAAAACATTCAGTACTTC. This encodes CASTTLKEAKNIQYF. J is TRBJ2-4 and V is TRBV7-9; D unresolved. Germline assignment: CDR1 SEHNR and CDR2 FQNEAQ (reference sequence). V was trimmed by 7 bases and J by 0 bases, leaving 13 bases between them. The CDR3 totals 15 residues. Full variable domain (rest looked up from reference TRBV7-9 and TRBJ2-4): DTGVSQNPRHKITKRGQNVTFRCDPISEHNRLYWYRQTLGQGPEFLTYFQNEAQLEKSRLLSDRFSAERPKGSFSTLEIQRTEQGDSAMYLCASTTLKEAKNIQYFGAGTRLSVL.

This clonotype was counted ten times or more. The chain combines TRBV7-8 with TRBJ1-5, with 7 bases aligning to TRBD1. The CDR3 consists of 16 residues. Germline assignment: CDR1 SGHVS and CDR2 FQNEAQ. V lost 5 bases, J lost 4 bases, and 11 bases stayed unmatched. The CDR3 protein is CASSPLLGQKNQPQHF. The CDR3 nucleotides are TGTGCCAGCAGCCCTTTGCTGGGACAGAAAAATCAGCCCCAGCATTTT.

This clonotype has only a few counts. CDR3 amino acids: CASSATLGERYEQYF. The CDR3 DNA reads as TGTGCCAGCAGCGCGACCCTTGGGGAGCGGTACGAGCAGTACTTC. The chain employs TRBV9 and TRBJ2-7, with a possible D match to TRBD2 (5 bases). The CDR3 length is 15 residues. V was cut by 3 bases and J by 4 bases, with 17 bases left in between. CDR1 and CDR2 (germline): SGDLS, YYNGEE.

This clonotype was counted a few times. This sequence joins TRBV9 and TRBJ1-4; TRBD1 is a possible D gene (5 bases). The germline V gene has CDR1 SGDLS and CDR2 YYNGEE. V lost 0 bases and J lost 8, with 11 bases in between. This CDR3 comprises 14 residues. DNA for the CDR3: TGTGCCAGCAGCGTAGAGGGGATGGGGGAAAAACTGTTTTTT. Residues: CASSVEGMGEKLFF.